This T cell receptor (beta chain) is drawn from a study of cytotoxic CD8 clonotypes in ibrutinib-treated CLL. This table comes from immunoSEQ multiplex PCR, and its TCRdb copy is limited to in-frame clones, with some not included. The sample shows about 150,000 clones, around 76% of them seen only once. The table lists this clone with a count of one. The antigen remains undetermined. Overall study findings and caveats: Clonality went up at the time of ibrutinib response, stayed stable in sustained remission, and later dropped back toward its baseline level at progression. Baseline-level clonality went beyond age-matched healthy donors and moved in step with circulating CD8+ T-cell counts. Patients with sustained remission and those progressing were sampled at differing times. Private clonotypes, not public ones, expanded at ibrutinib response.

The sample in question was PBMCs, obtained after 24 months of ibrutinib treatment. The sequence came from a human donor with chronic lymphocytic leukemia.

The CDR3 reads CASSPRVANEKLFF. CDR3 in DNA: TGTGCCAGCAGCCCCAGGGTGGCTAATGAAAAACTGTTTTTT. The V call is TRBV28, the J call TRBJ1-4, with a tentative D call TRBD1 (5 bases). Germline assignment: CDR1 MDHEN and CDR2 SYDVKM. V was pared by 6 bases and J by 3 bases, with 11 bases between. This CDR3 region has 14 residues.